A single sample is the source of the 23 T cell receptor beta chains below, sequenced in a study of blood T cell repertoires in COVID-19. Clones were sequenced by immunoSEQ multiplex PCR, and TCRdb holds only the in-frame ones, with some missing. The data show some 300,000 clones, approximately 85% seen once. The sequencing input was PBMCs or T cells enriched from blood (not recorded which). These receptors came from a woman aged 30 to 39 who had recovered from COVID-19.

The CDR3 region is CAWSFEGGTGNTEAFF. The CDR3 DNA reads as TGTGCCTGGAGTTTTGAGGGTGGGACAGGGAACACTGAAGCTTTCTTT. The genes are TRBV30 and TRBJ1-1, with TRBD1 matching over 8 bases. CDR1 and CDR2 from the germline V gene are GTSNPN and SVGIG (reference sequence). The V gene end was trimmed by 2 bases and the J gene end by 1 base; junction bases not matched to a gene: 9. The CDR3 extends over 16 amino acids.

This clone was seen once. This sequence joins TRBV27 and TRBJ2-7; TRBD1 matches at 8 bases. CDR1 MNHEY and CDR2 SMNVEV come from the germline V gene (reference sequence). The CDR3 contains 18 residues. Unmatched junction bases numbered 18, after V lost 4 bases and J lost 4 bases. CDR3 in amino acids: CASSSKQSPDRGKYEQYF. For the CDR3, the DNA is TGTGCCAGCAGTTCAAAACAATCCCCTGACAGGGGAAAGTACGAGCAGTACTTC.

The chain employs TRBV6-1 and TRBJ2-2; TRBD2 matches at 9 bases. Trimming cost V 0 bases and J 7 bases; bases outside gene matches: 3. CDR3 length equals 15 residues. The germline gives CDR1 MNHNS, CDR2 SASEGT. CDR3 sequence reads: CASSEARGGLGELFF. The CDR3 DNA reads TGTGCCAGCAGTGAAGCGCGGGGGGGCCTCGGGGAGCTGTTTTTT.

J is TRBJ1-2 and V is TRBV18; unclear D gene. V lost 2 bases to trimming and J lost 0 bases, with 19 bases between them. Germline loops: CDR1 KGHSH, CDR2 LQKENI. The CDR3 loop spans 18 amino acids. The CDR3: CASSPGALIDLSNYGYTF. In DNA, the CDR3 is TGTGCCAGCTCACCAGGAGCACTAATAGACCTGTCTAACTATGGCTACACCTTC.

This chain joins TRBV3-1 (or the pseudogene TRBV3-2) and TRBJ2-7, with 10 positions matching TRBD2. CDR3 length: 17 amino acids. Germline V gene lookup returns CDR1 LGHDT and CDR2 YNNKEL (reference sequence). Unmatched junction bases numbered 10, after V lost 5 bases and J lost 0 bases. This chain's CDR3 is CASSVASGGRSSYEQYF. CDR3 sequence (DNA): TGTGCCAGCAGCGTGGCTAGCGGGGGCCGTAGCTCCTACGAGCAGTACTTC.

This chain connects TRBV11-3 to TRBJ1-3, with 8 bases matching TRBD1. Looked up from germline, CDR1 is SGHNT and CDR2 is YENEEA. After removal of 6 bases from V and 3 bases from J, the junction contained 4 bases not matched to a gene. The CDR3 is 14 residues long. The CDR3 DNA is TGTGCCAGCAGTTGGACAGGGTATGGAAACACCATATATTTT. This encodes CASSWTGYGNTIYF.

The CDR3 DNA is TGTGCCAGCACCCCGACAGGATCCCCAACTGAAGCTTTCTTT. Protein sequence: CASTPTGSPTEAFF. V gene TRBV6-2 or TRBV6-3 combines with J gene TRBJ1-1; weak D call: TRBD1 (6 bases). This CDR3 comprises 14 residues. Germline V gene sequence: CDR1 MNHEY, CDR2 SVGEGT. Trimming took 7 bases from V and 5 from J, leaving 17 bases between them.

The chain is built from TRBV3-1 (or the pseudogene TRBV3-2) and TRBJ1-6; D may be TRBD1 (6 bases). The CDR3 length is 13 residues. With 6 bases removed from V and 7 bases from J, the gap between germline ends came to 10 bases. Germline V CDR1 and CDR2: LGHDT, YNNKEL (reference sequence). The CDR3 nucleotides are TGTGCCAGCAGGTCAGGGGTAAATTCACCCCTCCACTTT. Its protein is CASRSGVNSPLHF.

This clone was seen more than once but under ten times. This chain connects TRBV3-1 (or the pseudogene TRBV3-2) to TRBJ2-7; D uncertain. Trimming pared 2 bases from V and 0 bases from J, leaving 8 bases between. The V gene's germline CDR1 is LGHDT and CDR2 YNNKEL (reference sequence). The CDR3 contains 14 residues. The DNA of the CDR3 is TGTGCCAGCAGCCAACCCCCGGGCTCCTACGAGCAGTACTTC. It encodes CASSQPPGSYEQYF.

This clone was detected many times. The chain joins TRBV7-2 to TRBJ1-1, with D unresolved. This CDR3 is 11 amino acids long. Germline CDR1 and CDR2: SGHTA and FQGNSA. Trimming stripped 3 bases from V and 6 bases from J, with 5 bases between. Here the CDR3 reads CASSFDSEAFF. DNA for the CDR3: TGTGCCAGCAGCTTCGACTCTGAAGCTTTCTTT. The variable domain in full, completed from reference TRBV7-2 and TRBJ1-1, reads GAGVSQSPSNKVTEKGKDVELRCDPISGHTALYWYRQSLGQGLEFLIYFQGNSAPDKSGLPSDRFSAERTGGSVSTLTIQRTQQEDSAVYLCASSFDSEAFFGQGTRLTVV.

This chain joins TRBV28 and TRBJ1-2; possible D gene TRBD1, 5 bases. CDR1 is MDHEN and CDR2 is SYDVKM in the germline V gene. This CDR3 region has 15 residues. Between the trimmed V and J ends, which lost 2 bases and 4 bases, there was a span of 14 bases. The chain's CDR3 is CASSLPRQWSYGYTF. The CDR3 DNA follows: TGTGCCAGCAGTTTACCCCGACAGTGGAGCTATGGCTACACCTTC.

The chain carries TRBV18 and TRBJ1-2; D is unresolved. V was shortened by 3 bases and J by 1 base, with 6 bases between the two germline ends. CDR3 length equals 13 residues. The V gene's germline CDR1 is KGHSH and CDR2 LQKENI. CDR3 DNA sequence: TGTGCCAGCTCACCCGGGTTTAACTATGGCTACACCTTC. Amino acid sequence: CASSPGFNYGYTF.

The rearrangement uses TRBV7-9 and TRBJ1-3; tentative D call: TRBD1 (5 bases). The CDR3 consists of 14 residues. V lost 5 bases, J lost 3 bases, and 11 bases lay in between. From germline, CDR1 is SEHNR and CDR2 FQNEAQ (reference sequence). The CDR3 loop reads CASSLGGFGNTIYF. The CDR3 nucleotides are TGTGCCAGCAGCCTCGGGGGTTTTGGAAACACCATATATTTT.

Written as DNA, the CDR3 is TGTGCCAGCAGTTTACTCCATGAGCAGTTCTTC. Translated, it gives CASSLLHEQFF. V and J are TRBV28 and TRBJ2-1; D gene uncertain. V shed 2 bases and J shed 8 bases, with 4 bases lying between them. The germline V gene has CDR1 MDHEN and CDR2 SYDVKM. The CDR3 runs to 11 residues.

This rearrangement joins TRBV5-1 to TRBJ1-6, with 10 nucleotides matching TRBD1. Trimming cost V 4 bases and J 2 bases; bases outside gene matches: 0. The germline V gene has CDR1 SGHRS and CDR2 YFSETQ. This CDR3 has 15 residues. The CDR3 nucleotides read TGCGCCAGCAGCGGACAGGGGGCCTATAATTCACCCCTCCACTTT. Protein sequence: CASSGQGAYNSPLHF. Drawing the rest from reference TRBV5-1 and TRBJ1-6, the complete variable domain is KAGVTQTPRYLIKTRGQQVTLSCSPISGHRSVSWYQQTPGQGLQFLFEYFSETQRNKGNFPGRFSGRQFSNSRSEMNVSTLELGDSALYLCASSGQGAYNSPLHFGNGTRLTVT.

This clone appeared a single time. The J gene is TRBJ2-1, the V gene TRBV2; 7 bases line up with TRBD2. The length of the CDR3 is 14 residues. Per the germline V gene, CDR1 is SNHLY and CDR2 is FYNNEI. The V segment lost 7 bases and the J segment 6 bases; nucleotides outside the gene matches: 9. DNA for the CDR3: TGTGCCAGCATGGGGCGGGAGTTTCCCAATGAGCAGTTCTTC. Its translation is CASMGREFPNEQFF. Full variable domain (remainder filled in from reference TRBV2 and TRBJ2-1): EPEVTQTPSHQVTQMGQEVILRCVPISNHLYFYWYRQILGQKVEFLVSFYNNEISEKSEIFDDQFSVERPDGSNFTLKIRSTKLEDSAMYFCASMGREFPNEQFFGPGTRLTVL.

This chain links TRBV6-1 with TRBJ2-1; a possible D gene is TRBD2 (5 bases). The germline CDR1 and CDR2 sequences are MNHNS and SASEGT. This CDR3 is built from 16 residues. V was shortened by 4 bases and J by 0 bases, with 13 bases between the two germline ends. The CDR3 reads CASSVEDLSSYNEQFF. In DNA, the CDR3 is TGTGCCAGCAGTGTCGAGGACTTGAGCTCCTACAATGAGCAGTTCTTC.

The chain couples TRBV19 to TRBJ1-5; maybe TRBD1 (6 bases). The CDR3 extends over 14 amino acids. CDR1 LNHDA and CDR2 SQIVND come from the germline V gene (reference sequence). V was pared by 6 bases and J by 0 bases, with 9 bases between. CDR3 loop: CASRIQGSNQPQHF. CDR3 nucleotides: TGTGCCAGTAGGATACAGGGTAGCAATCAGCCCCAGCATTTT.

The chain carries TRBV9 and TRBJ1-6; D not resolved. The CDR3 is 14 amino acids. V shed 3 bases and J shed 5 bases, with 9 bases lying between them. Germline CDR1 is SGDLS and CDR2 is YYNGEE. The CDR3 region has the DNA TGTGCCAGCAGCGCCGGGTCGCATAATTCACCCCTCCACTTT. Its translation is CASSAGSHNSPLHF.

The chain is built from TRBV28 and TRBJ1-2; 7 bases are shared with TRBD1. J lost 7 bases, V lost 6 bases, and 8 bases had no gene match. This CDR3 has 13 amino acids. Germline lookup yields CDR1 MDHEN and CDR2 SYDVKM. The CDR3 DNA reads TGTGCCAGCAGCCTCTTACAGGGGCCTGGCTACACCTTC. Amino acids: CASSLLQGPGYTF.

This sequence joins TRBV5-1 and TRBJ2-7; 11 bases agree with TRBD1. The CDR3 runs to 15 residues. Germline V gene lookup returns CDR1 SGHRS and CDR2 YFSETQ. V was clipped by 1 base and J by 4 bases; unmatched bases: 4. The CDR3 DNA is TGCGCCAGCAGCTTGCTGGGGACAGGGGGGTACGAGCAGTACTTC. Encoded protein: CASSLLGTGGYEQYF.

V is TRBV7-2 and J is TRBJ2-3; D gene ambiguous. This CDR3 is built from 13 residues. Looked up from germline, CDR1 is SGHTA and CDR2 is FQGNSA. The V gene lost 5 bases and the J gene lost 5 bases, with 11 bases spanning the gap. CDR3 amino acids: CASSLNFGDTQYF. The CDR3 coding sequence is TGTGCCAGCAGCCTGAACTTCGGAGATACGCAGTATTTT.

V and J are TRBV18 and TRBJ1-1; D may be TRBD1 (5 bases). The CDR3 contains 16 residues. Germline V gives CDR1 KGHSH, CDR2 LQKENI. Trimming took off 2 bases at V and 3 bases at J, with 16 bases between the two ends. CDR3 nucleotides: TGTGCCAGCTCACCAGGTTTACTCCGGGGGGACACTGAAGCTTTCTTT. Its translation: CASSPGLLRGDTEAFF.